A single sample is the source of the 5 T cell receptor beta chains below, sequenced in a study of T-cell memory formation after mild COVID-19. TCRdb passed the 5' RACE reads through MiXCR, listing each CDR3 protein once. The sample contains about 400,000 distinct CDR3 sequences, under 20% of which appear only once. The specimen sequenced was PBMCs or a T cell subset sorted from them (not recorded which). These receptors were collected from a man in his late teens or twenties who had mild COVID-19 (a few samples of this study predate the infection). Cell type and time point are not known.

This clonotype was recorded a few times. The chain combines TRBV13 with TRBJ1-4; D is perhaps TRBD1 (6 bases). CDR3 length: 13 amino acids. Germline CDR1 and CDR2: PRHDT and FYEKMQ (reference sequence). The V and J ends lost 5 bases and 8 bases respectively, with 12 bases between them. The CDR3 DNA follows: TGTGCCAGCAGCGCCCCACAGGGAGAAAAACTGTTTTTT. It translates to CASSAPQGEKLFF.

This clonotype occurred a few times. V gene TRBV7-2 combines with J gene TRBJ2-5, with a weak D call TRBD1 (6 bases). From germline, CDR1 is SGHTA and CDR2 FQGNSA. This CDR3 comprises 14 residues. V lost 4 bases to trimming and J lost 1 base, with 10 bases between them. CDR3 amino acids: CASSSTGVQETQYF. The CDR3 nucleotides read TGTGCCAGCAGCTCGACAGGCGTCCAAGAGACCCAGTACTTC. Full variable domain (missing parts from reference TRBV7-2 and TRBJ2-5): GAGVSQSPSNKVTEKGKDVELRCDPISGHTALYWYRQSLGQGLEFLIYFQGNSAPDKSGLPSDRFSAERTGGSVSTLTIQRTQQEDSAVYLCASSSTGVQETQYFGPGTRLLVL.

The V gene is TRBV7-3, the J gene TRBJ2-1; D tentatively fits TRBD1 or TRBD2 (5 bases each). Trimming cost V 5 bases and J 11 bases, with 13 bases left between them. This CDR3 region has 12 residues. Per germline, CDR1 SGHTA and CDR2 FQGTGA. CDR3: CASSGMGRKQFF. The CDR3 DNA reads as TGTGCCAGCAGCGGGATGGGACGTAAGCAGTTCTTC.

This clonotype has just a few counts. J is TRBJ2-7 and V is TRBV24-1; no reliable D call. V was clipped by 6 bases and J by 2 bases, with 7 bases between them. The CDR3 is made up of 12 amino acids. In germline, CDR1 is KGHDR, CDR2 SFDVKD. Here the CDR3 reads CATSTTTYEQYV. As DNA, the CDR3 is TGTGCCACCAGTACGACCACCTACGAGCAGTACGTC.

This clonotype was found a few times. This chain connects TRBV5-8 to TRBJ2-1, with 7 bases identical to TRBD1. Germline trimming cut 4 bases from V and 0 bases from J; bases unmatched to any gene: 10. This CDR3 has 17 residues. Germline values: CDR1 SGHTS, CDR2 YDEGEE. CDR3 nucleotides: TGTGCCAGCAGCAAAACAGGGGTCGTTAGCTCCTACAATGAGCAGTTCTTC. This sequence encodes CASSKTGVVSSYNEQFF.